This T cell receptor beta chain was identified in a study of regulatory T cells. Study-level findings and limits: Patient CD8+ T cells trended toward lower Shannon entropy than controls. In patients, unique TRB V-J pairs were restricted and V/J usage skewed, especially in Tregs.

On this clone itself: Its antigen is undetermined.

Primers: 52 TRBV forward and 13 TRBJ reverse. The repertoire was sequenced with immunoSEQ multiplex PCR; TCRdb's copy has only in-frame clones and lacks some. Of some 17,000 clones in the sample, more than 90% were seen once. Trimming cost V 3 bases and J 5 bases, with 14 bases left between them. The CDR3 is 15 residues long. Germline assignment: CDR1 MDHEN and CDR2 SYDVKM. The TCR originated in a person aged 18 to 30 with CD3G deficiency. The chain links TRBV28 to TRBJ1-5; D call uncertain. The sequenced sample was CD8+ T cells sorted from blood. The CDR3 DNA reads TGTGCCAGCAGTTTGCTACTAGGAGGTTATCAGCCCCAGCATTTT. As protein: CASSLLLGGYQPQHF.